Presented here are 29 T cell receptor beta chains from one specimen sequenced in a study of cytomegalovirus exposure and HLA in healthy donors (dated by TCRdb to the late 2010s). The receptor library was made with the immunoSEQ multiplex PCR assay. A mixture of 60 forward primers for TCR Vbeta segments and 13 reverse primers for TCR Jbeta segments was used in the multiplex PCR. The immuneACCESS repertoire file appears here via TCRdb, limited to in-frame rearrangements. These files lack a portion of the clones; in checked studies, under half of the deficit traces to unresolved V genes, and the cause of the others is not known. The table for this sample lists 180,000 or so clones; more than 60% of them were counted only once. The ten largest make up about 8% of the sample. Sequenced: PBMCs. The source is a woman in her thirties or forties in good health and CMV-seropositive.

The CDR3, as DNA: TGTGCCAGCAGTCCCCCAACAGGGGGCGCGGGATCGAATGAAAAACTGTTTTTT. Translating it yields CASSPPTGGAGSNEKLFF. The genes are TRBV28 and TRBJ1-4; 9 nucleotides match TRBD1. The V gene end was trimmed by 5 bases and the J gene end by 5 bases; junction bases not matched to a gene: 15. This CDR3 has 18 amino acids. CDR1 and CDR2 (germline): MDHEN, SYDVKM.

V is TRBV6-5 and J is TRBJ2-1; no firm D call. V was clipped by 6 bases and J by 10 bases, with 10 bases between them. The CDR3 runs to 11 residues. Germline loops: CDR1 MNHEY, CDR2 SVGAGI. The chain's CDR3 is CASRVEAEQFF. The CDR3 DNA follows: TGTGCCAGCAGAGTAGAGGCGGAGCAGTTCTTC.

The chain links TRBV7-3 to TRBJ2-1; 9 bases fit TRBD1. The CDR3 extends over 13 amino acids. Trimming removed 7 bases from V and 6 bases from J; junction bases left unmatched: 4. Germline V gene lookup returns CDR1 SGHTA and CDR2 FQGTGA. The CDR3 nucleotides are TGTGCCAGCACCTCGACAGGGGGCAATGAGCAGTTCTTC. This codes for CASTSTGGNEQFF.

The chain couples TRBV29-1 to TRBJ1-1; possibly TRBD1 for D (5 bases). The CDR3 loop spans 13 amino acids. The V end lost 8 bases, the J end lost 4 bases, and 17 bases lay between the germline ends. Germline-derived CDR1 and CDR2 are SQVTM and ANQGSEA. CDR3 sequence: CSTPSGGATEAFF. CDR3 DNA: TGCAGCACCCCGTCGGGGGGAGCCACTGAAGCTTTCTTT.

The chain is built from TRBV6-1 and TRBJ1-5; possibly TRBD1 for D (5 bases). V gave up 5 bases and J gave up 5 bases, with 10 bases separating them. The CDR3 extends over 13 amino acids. Per the germline V gene, CDR1 is MNHNS and CDR2 is SASEGT. DNA for the CDR3: TGTGCCAGCAGTATAGACAGAGATCAGCCCCAGCATTTT. Its translation: CASSIDRDQPQHF.

The CDR3 nucleotides read TGCAGCGGGCGGGGCTTCATGAACACTGAAGCTTTCTTT. This gives the protein CSGRGFMNTEAFF. V usage is TRBV29-1 and J usage is TRBJ1-1; D perhaps matches TRBD1 (5 bases). This CDR3 is 13 amino acids long. The V gene's germline CDR1 is SQVTM and CDR2 ANQGSEA. V lost 7 bases and J lost 0, with 12 bases in between.

The CDR3 protein is CASSHRQVSYNEQFF. The DNA of the CDR3 is TGTGCCAGCAGCCACCGACAGGTCTCCTACAATGAGCAGTTCTTC. The chain combines TRBV27 with TRBJ2-1; perhaps TRBD1 as D (6 bases). CDR3 size: 15 residues. The V gene's germline CDR1 is MNHEY and CDR2 SMNVEV (reference sequence). Trimming removed 6 bases from V and 0 bases from J, with 12 bases in between.

This chain links TRBV2 with TRBJ2-7; the D is unclear. Trimming cost V 0 bases and J 3 bases, with 15 bases left between them. CDR3 length equals 16 residues. CDR1 is SNHLY and CDR2 is FYNNEI in the germline V gene. CDR3 DNA sequence: TGTGCCAGCAGTGAAGCACATCTGGCATCGGGCTACGAGCAGTACTTC. This sequence encodes CASSEAHLASGYEQYF.

CDR3 nucleotide sequence: TGTGCCAGCAGTCGAGGGGAGGGGGAGACCCAGTACTTC. Amino acids: CASSRGEGETQYF. The chain recombines TRBV6-1 with TRBJ2-5, with 7 bases aligning to TRBD2. The CDR3 is 13 amino acids. With 5 bases clipped from V and 5 bases from J, the junction kept 5 bases outside the gene matches. The germline V gene encodes CDR1 MNHNS and CDR2 SASEGT.

This clone was detected only once. J is TRBJ1-1 and V is TRBV28, with 7 bases identical to TRBD1. CDR1 and CDR2 from the germline V gene are MDHEN and SYDVKM. The CDR3 sequence is 14 residues long. The V gene end was trimmed by 5 bases and the J gene end by 5 bases; junction bases not matched to a gene: 8. The CDR3 bases are TGTGCCAGCAGTCCCTACAGGGGAGTGACTGAAGCTTTCTTT. Residues: CASSPYRGVTEAFF. Drawing the rest from reference TRBV28 and TRBJ1-1, the complete variable domain is DVKVTQSSRYLVKRTGEKVFLECVQDMDHENMFWYRQDPGLGLRLIYFSYDVKMKEKGDIPEGYSVSREKKERFSLILESASTNQTSMYLCASSPYRGVTEAFFGQGTRLTVV.

This chain joins TRBV10-3 and TRBJ1-5; D is uncertain. CDR1 ENHRY and CDR2 SYGVKD come from the germline V gene. Trimming removed 2 bases at V and 1 base at J, with 3 bases between. This CDR3 comprises 13 residues. The CDR3: CAISEGSNQPQHF. The CDR3 DNA sequence: TGTGCCATCAGTGAGGGCAGCAATCAGCCCCAGCATTTT.

The rearrangement uses TRBV2 and TRBJ2-7; 7 bases map to TRBD2. Germline V CDR1 and CDR2: SNHLY, FYNNEI. This CDR3 spans 13 amino acids. Trimming took 7 bases from V and 6 from J; bases not matched to a gene: 9. In DNA, the CDR3 is TGTGCCAGCACCGGGGGGAGGGGCGGCGAGCAGTACTTC. This translates into CASTGGRGGEQYF.

The J gene is TRBJ2-6, the V gene TRBV15, with 10 positions matching TRBD1. This CDR3 is 15 amino acids long. V shed 3 bases, J shed 7 bases, and the junction held 3 bases outside the gene matches. Germline CDR1 and CDR2: LNHNV and YYDKDF (reference sequence). CDR3 bases: TGTGCCACCAGCAGGACAGGGGGCCAAGCCAACGTCCTGACTTTC. Protein product: CATSRTGGQANVLTF.

This rearrangement joins TRBV5-1 to TRBJ2-1; 7 nucleotides agree with TRBD2. The junction had 6 bases not matched to a gene; V was cut back by 0 bases and J by 0 bases. The CDR3 extends over 17 amino acids. Germline CDR1 reads SGHRS; CDR2 reads YFSETQ. For the CDR3, the DNA is TGCGCCAGCAGCTTGGGGGGGACTATCAGCTCCTACAATGAGCAGTTCTTC. Amino acid sequence: CASSLGGTISSYNEQFF.

The J gene is TRBJ1-1, the V gene TRBV2, with 10 positions matching TRBD1. This CDR3 is 15 amino acids long. CDR1 is SNHLY and CDR2 is FYNNEI in the germline V gene. Trimming took 7 bases from V and 0 from J; bases not matched to a gene: 5. Here the CDR3 DNA reads TGTGCCAGCAAGACAGGGGGCTATATGAACACTGAAGCTTTCTTT. Translation gives CASKTGGYMNTEAFF.

This clone was detected a few times. This rearrangement joins TRBV9 to TRBJ1-3; no clear D gene. With 1 base removed from V and 7 bases from J, the gap between germline ends came to 12 bases. Germline V lookup: CDR1 SGDLS, CDR2 YYNGEE. The CDR3 is 14 residues long. The CDR3 nucleotides are TGTGCCAGCAGCGTATCCGGCCTCGGGAACACCATATATTTT. This gives the protein CASSVSGLGNTIYF.

The chain links TRBV28 to TRBJ2-5, with 9 bases lining up with TRBD2. The ends lost 2 bases at V and 5 bases at J; junction bases unmatched: 6. CDR1 and CDR2 from the germline V gene are MDHEN and SYDVKM. There are 15 residues in the CDR3. The chain's CDR3 is CASSLAGGGWETQYF. As DNA, the CDR3 is TGTGCCAGCAGTTTAGCGGGGGGGGGTTGGGAGACCCAGTACTTC.

The chain uses TRBV7-8 and TRBJ2-1; D possibly corresponds to TRBD1 (6 bases). Germline V CDR1 and CDR2: SGHVS, FQNEAQ. The CDR3 has 15 amino acids. V shed 2 bases and J shed 4 bases, with 12 bases lying between them. As DNA, the CDR3 is TGTGCCAGCAGCTTAAGGGGGAACCTATACAATGAGCAGTTCTTC. It is translated as CASSLRGNLYNEQFF.

CDR3 in amino acids: CASSLSGVGNQPQHF. CDR3 DNA sequence: TGTGCCAGCAGCTTGTCCGGAGTAGGCAATCAGCCCCAGCATTTT. The chain combines TRBV5-8 with TRBJ1-5; D is uncertain. The CDR3 spans 15 residues. Germline V gene sequence: CDR1 SGHTS, CDR2 YDEGEE. Trimming took 1 base from V and 2 from J, leaving 10 bases between them.

The chain links TRBV28 to TRBJ1-5; 12 nucleotides align to TRBD1. The trim removed 5 bases at V and 4 bases at J, leaving 6 bases unmatched. Germline CDR1 is MDHEN and CDR2 is SYDVKM. The CDR3 totals 16 residues. CDR3 nucleotides: TGTGCCAGCAGTGGGACAGGGGGCGCGTTTAATCAGCCCCAGCATTTT. It codes for CASSGTGGAFNQPQHF.

The chain links TRBV5-1 to TRBJ2-4; 8 bases fit TRBD2. Looked up from germline, CDR1 is SGHRS and CDR2 is YFSETQ. The CDR3 runs to 15 residues. V lost 0 bases to trimming and J lost 7 bases; unmatched junction nucleotides: 6. The CDR3 nucleotides are TGCGCCAGCAGCTTGGCCGGGGGGGCGCGGAACATTCAGTACTTC. As protein: CASSLAGGARNIQYF.

In its sample, this clone was seen a few times. The chain has TRBV6-5 and TRBJ1-3; TRBD1 aligns across 7 bases. This CDR3 has 14 residues. The V gene's germline CDR1 is MNHEY and CDR2 SVGAGI. Trimming took 8 bases from V and 4 from J; bases not matched to a gene: 8. CDR3 protein: CASGLGQEGNTIYF. As DNA, the CDR3 is TGTGCCAGCGGCCTAGGACAGGAGGGAAACACCATATATTTT.

This clone has a single count. V usage is TRBV18 and J usage is TRBJ2-1, with TRBD1 matching over 8 bases. This CDR3 has 19 amino acids. V lost 0 bases and J lost 5; bases outside the gene matches: 15. The germline gives CDR1 KGHSH, CDR2 LQKENI. The CDR3 coding sequence is TGTGCCAGCTCACCACCGGACAGGGTTTTTTGGTCGTCGGACAATGAGCAGTTCTTC. Encoded protein: CASSPPDRVFWSSDNEQFF.

The chain is built from TRBV11-2 and TRBJ2-7; D uncertain. Germline CDR1 is SGHAT and CDR2 is FQNNGV. Trimming removed 5 bases from V and 2 bases from J, with 13 bases in between. The CDR3 has 14 residues. CDR3 sequence reads: CASSLFIRAYEQYF. Written as DNA, the CDR3 is TGTGCCAGCAGCCTCTTTATTCGAGCCTACGAGCAGTACTTC.

The V gene is TRBV9, the J gene TRBJ2-7; perhaps TRBD2 as D (6 bases). V gave up 3 bases and J gave up 2 bases, with 15 bases separating them. The CDR3 totals 15 residues. Germline CDR1 and CDR2: SGDLS and YYNGEE. CDR3 sequence reads: CASSADRDSPYEQYF. In DNA form, the CDR3 reads TGTGCCAGCAGCGCCGACCGGGACTCTCCCTACGAGCAGTACTTC.

This clone occurred a few times. This sequence joins TRBV5-4 and TRBJ1-4, with D hard to call. Germline V lookup: CDR1 SGHNT, CDR2 YYREEE (reference sequence). The CDR3 totals 14 residues. Trimming cost V 2 bases and J 8 bases, with 13 bases left between them. CDR3 bases: TGTGCCAGCAGCTTAAAGGGCTCGGGAGAAAAACTGTTTTTT. Amino acid sequence: CASSLKGSGEKLFF.

V and J are TRBV28 and TRBJ1-2, with TRBD1 as a possible D gene (6 bases). Germline CDR1 MDHEN, CDR2 SYDVKM. The CDR3 runs 15 residues. The ends were cut back, 9 bases at V and 1 base at J, with 18 bases in the middle. Here the CDR3 reads CASVTGTIVNYGYTF. CDR3 bases: TGTGCCAGTGTGACAGGAACGATCGTTAACTATGGCTACACCTTC.

This chain uses TRBV6-6 with TRBJ2-1; 7 nucleotides match TRBD2. The CDR3 loop spans 16 amino acids. Germline V gene data show CDR1 as MNHNY and CDR2 as SVGAGI (reference sequence). Germline trimming cut 5 bases from V and 0 bases from J; bases unmatched to any gene: 7. The CDR3 loop reads CASSTSAKSSYNEQFF. For the CDR3, the DNA is TGTGCCAGCAGTACTAGCGCCAAAAGCTCCTACAATGAGCAGTTCTTC.

The rearrangement joins TRBV28 to TRBJ2-2; D might be TRBD1 (7 bases). This CDR3 is built from 15 residues. Germline lookup yields CDR1 MDHEN and CDR2 SYDVKM. The V and J ends lost 3 bases and 5 bases respectively, with 13 bases between them. The CDR3 nucleotides are TGTGCCAGCAGTTTTGGAGGGGGCAGGACCGGGGAGCTGTTTTTT. Protein product: CASSFGGGRTGELFF.